This T cell receptor beta chain was sequenced in a study of cytomegalovirus exposure and HLA in healthy donors. Whole-study context: Assignment to the Caucasian-associated ancestry cluster applied to less than 85% of the approximately 420 genotyped donors. Study observations and caveats: A later analysis by the authors found several of the most significant clusters apparently linked to common viral pathogens.

In germline, CDR1 is GTSNPN, CDR2 SVGIG (reference sequence). The V end was cut by 0 bases, the J end by 2 bases, with 11 bases between. The CDR3 sequence is 15 residues long. PCR involved 60 Vbeta and 13 Jbeta primers. Here immunoSEQ multiplex PCR was the method, and the copy in TCRdb shows in-frame clones only, minus some. The sample has around 99,000 clones, around 77% seen once; the top ten hold about 4.3%. On this clone: Its antigen is not identified.

Sequenced sample: PBMCs. V gene TRBV30 combines with J gene TRBJ1-3; D is unresolved. This TCR came from a male donor in good health and CMV-seronegative. This chain's CDR3 is CAWSVRRGAGNTIYF. The CDR3 DNA reads TGTGCCTGGAGTGTACGGCGGGGTGCTGGAAACACCATATATTTT.